This paragraph reports one TCR beta chain. These data originate in a study of blood T cell repertoires in COVID-19. Self-reported history from a screening survey and questionnaire set each donor's cohort. The germline V gene has CDR1 MRHNA and CDR2 SNTAGT. V was pared by 8 bases and J by 9 bases, with 5 bases between. The CDR3 runs 9 residues. Repertoires were generated with immunoSEQ multiplex PCR, while TCRdb's copy carries only in-frame clones and drops some. The sample shows 180,000 or so clones, 89% of them seen only once. The chain combines TRBV6-4 with TRBJ1-5; D gene unclear. This receptor was identified in a woman aged 18-29 years who had recovered from COVID-19. Sequenced sample: PBMCs or T cells enriched from blood (not recorded which). As DNA, the CDR3 is TGTGCCAGCCCTAGGCCCCAGCATTTT. Its translation: CASPRPQHF.